This entry describes one TCR beta chain. No antigen is known for it. The study ran its PCR with 60 Vbeta and 13 Jbeta primers. The repertoire was sequenced with immunoSEQ multiplex PCR; TCRdb's copy has only in-frame clones and lacks some. The table records some 130,000 clones, roughly 89% of them present only once. Deletions cut 2 bases from V and 4 bases from J, with 17 bases between. The CDR3 covers 16 residues. CDR1 is SGHRS, CDR2 YFSETQ, per germline. The entry originates in a study of cytomegalovirus exposure and HLA in healthy donors. On the study more broadly: As an earlier analysis found, 150 million to 200 million T cells yielded 90 million to 140 million unique TCR beta sequences.

Overall study results and limits: A later analysis showed HLA-associated TCR beta chains outstripping equally common others in clonal expansion. A later examination showed that TCR association rates differed by HLA locus, with DRB1 most and HLA-C fewest.

The chain is built from TRBV5-1 and TRBJ2-3; maybe TRBD2 (5 bases). This receptor was obtained from a woman in her thirties in good health and CMV-seronegative. The material sequenced was PBMCs. The DNA of the CDR3 is TGCGCCAGCAGCTTAAGAGAGGCGGACTGGTCAGATACGCAGTATTTT. Its translation is CASSLREADWSDTQYF.